One sample yielded the 28 T cell receptor beta chains listed below, sequenced in a study of beta chain features in type 1 diabetes (dated by TCRdb to about 2018). Overall study outcomes, separate from this receptor: A moderate but significant shortening of TCRB CDR3 length was observed in type 1 diabetes patients in all four CD4+ subsets.

The method was the immunoSEQ multiplex PCR assay. The High Capacity cDNA Reverse Transcription Kit was used to reverse transcribe all of the isolated RNA, meaning that expressed TCRB transcripts were what got sequenced. TCRdb carries this immuneACCESS record with in-frame sequences only. Its versions omit some clonotypes, under half of them owing to an unresolved V gene in the studies checked, with the rest unexplained. The sample includes 150,000 to 200,000 clones, with approximately 8.7% observed a single time. Together, the top ten hold 0.7% of the sample. Their antigens remain unidentified. Sequenced material: central memory CD4+ T cells from blood. The receptor source for this set is a woman under 40 with type 1 diabetes.

This clone was recorded at least ten times. The rearrangement joins TRBV4-1 to TRBJ2-3, with unresolved D. Germline CDR1 and CDR2: MGHRA and YSYEKL. This CDR3 spans 14 amino acids. Trimming took off 1 base at V and 6 bases at J, with 11 bases between the two ends. The CDR3 DNA reads as TGCGCCAGCAGCCAAGTTTCAGTAAAGGATACGCAGTATTTT. It specifies CASSQVSVKDTQYF.

This clone was seen more than once but under ten times. The V gene is TRBV6-5, the J gene TRBJ1-4; 9 nucleotides agree with TRBD1. V gave up 6 bases and J gave up 8 bases; unmatched junction bases: 7. Germline V gene data show CDR1 as MNHEY and CDR2 as SVGAGI. The CDR3 covers 14 residues. In nucleotides, the CDR3 is TGTGCCAGCAGAGCCCGGACAGGGGAAGAAAAACTGTTTTTT. Amino acid sequence: CASRARTGEEKLFF.

This rearrangement joins TRBV19 to TRBJ2-6, with D possibly matching TRBD1 (5 bases). Germline V CDR1 and CDR2: LNHDA, SQIVND (reference sequence). Trimming removed 8 bases at V and 0 bases at J, with 11 bases between. The CDR3 has 15 amino acids. Written as DNA, the CDR3 is TGTGCCAGTGGGGCTACAGGCTCTGGGGCCAACGTCCTGACTTTC. It encodes CASGATGSGANVLTF. Filled out from reference TRBV19 and TRBJ2-6, the complete variable domain reads DGGITQSPKYLFRKEGQNVTLSCEQNLNHDAMYWYRQDPGQGLRLIYYSQIVNDFQKGDIAEGYSVSREKKESFPLTVTSAQKNPTAFYLCASGATGSGANVLTFGAGSRLTVL.

This clone was seen a handful of times. The J gene is TRBJ1-2, the V gene TRBV6-5; no definite D call. CDR1 is MNHEY and CDR2 is SVGAGI in the germline V gene. V dropped 6 bases and J dropped 7 bases, with 9 bases sitting between them. The CDR3 is made up of 11 amino acids. The CDR3 sequence: CASSHSGGYTF. The DNA for the CDR3 is TGTGCCAGCAGCCATAGCGGTGGCTACACCTTC.

The chain combines TRBV6-5 with TRBJ1-1; D might be TRBD1 (5 bases). The germline V gene encodes CDR1 MNHEY and CDR2 SVGAGI. With 5 bases removed from V and 4 bases from J, the gap between germline ends came to 11 bases. The CDR3 sequence is 13 residues long. The chain's CDR3 is CASSHLGGTEAFF. The CDR3 DNA is TGTGCCAGCAGTCATTTGGGGGGCACTGAAGCTTTCTTT.

This clone was observed a handful of times. The chain couples TRBV18 to TRBJ2-7; 8 bases agree with TRBD1. V lost 3 bases and J lost 5; bases outside the gene matches: 6. The CDR3 loop spans 14 amino acids. CDR1 and CDR2 from the germline V gene are KGHSH and LQKENI. Here the CDR3 reads CASSPMDRDNEQYF. As DNA, the CDR3 is TGTGCCAGCTCACCTATGGACAGGGATAACGAGCAGTACTTC.

This clone was seen only once. J is TRBJ2-5 and V is TRBV5-1, with 8 nucleotides matching TRBD2. The CDR3 runs 15 residues. Germline CDR1 SGHRS, CDR2 YFSETQ. The junction had 7 bases not matched to a gene; V was cut back by 3 bases and J by 3 bases. This chain's CDR3 is CASSWTGTSEETQYF. The DNA for the CDR3 is TGCGCCAGCAGCTGGACTGGGACTAGTGAAGAGACCCAGTACTTC.

The genes are TRBV20-1 and TRBJ1-5; D not resolved. Germline V gene sequence: CDR1 DFQATT, CDR2 SNEGSKA (reference sequence). CDR3 size: 11 residues. The V end was cut by 3 bases, the J end by 4 bases, with 4 bases between. CDR3 protein: CSASGNQPQHF. Written as DNA, the CDR3 is TGCAGTGCTAGCGGTAATCAGCCCCAGCATTTT.

This clone was seen a handful of times. The chain joins TRBV27 to TRBJ2-5, with D maybe TRBD1 (6 bases). This CDR3 comprises 15 residues. CDR1 and CDR2 (germline): MNHEY, SMNVEV (reference sequence). V was trimmed by 3 bases and J by 4 bases, leaving 15 bases between them. The chain's CDR3 is CASSFGVGGVETQYF. The CDR3 DNA sequence: TGTGCCAGCAGTTTTGGGGTAGGGGGAGTAGAGACCCAGTACTTC.

The rearrangement uses TRBV6-1 and TRBJ2-1; TRBD2 might be the D (6 bases). Germline V CDR1 and CDR2: MNHNS, SASEGT. Between the trimmed V and J ends, which lost 5 bases and 8 bases, there was a span of 7 bases. The CDR3 is made up of 11 amino acids. The CDR3 here is CASSWEDEQFF. Written as DNA, the CDR3 is TGTGCCAGCAGTTGGGAGGATGAGCAGTTCTTC.

This clone came up a few times. CDR3: CASSFRAGDIQYF. In DNA, the CDR3 is TGCGCCAGCAGCTTTCGAGCGGGGGACATTCAGTACTTC. The chain employs TRBV5-1 and TRBJ2-4; 8 bases align to TRBD2. Germline V lookup: CDR1 SGHRS, CDR2 YFSETQ. Trimming cost V 2 bases and J 8 bases; bases outside gene matches: 3. This CDR3 is 13 amino acids long.

This clone was seen only a few times. The chain combines TRBV28 with TRBJ2-7; weak D call: TRBD2 (6 bases). The CDR3 runs 11 residues. CDR1 MDHEN and CDR2 SYDVKM come from the germline V gene. V gave up 6 bases and J gave up 4 bases, with 7 bases separating them. The CDR3 DNA reads as TGTGCCAGCAGGGGACTTTACGAGCAGTACTTC. This gives the protein CASRGLYEQYF.

This clone was observed a few times. The chain joins TRBV30 to TRBJ1-2; the match to TRBD1 covers 9 bases. Per germline, CDR1 GTSNPN and CDR2 SVGIG (reference sequence). The CDR3 spans 18 residues. V trimming: 3 bases; J trimming: 4 bases; junction bases outside the gene matches: 18. CDR3 region: CAWRGYSRDRAFPYGYTF. Here the CDR3 DNA reads TGTGCCTGGAGGGGTTACAGCCGGGACAGGGCTTTCCCCTATGGCTACACCTTC.

This clone showed up many times. The chain links TRBV28 to TRBJ1-4, with D hard to call. The CDR3 loop spans 16 amino acids. With 5 bases removed from V and 2 bases from J, the gap between germline ends came to 15 bases. The germline gives CDR1 MDHEN, CDR2 SYDVKM. This CDR3 is CASSPPLGGTNEKLFF. The DNA for the CDR3 is TGTGCCAGCAGTCCCCCCCTAGGAGGGACTAATGAAAAACTGTTTTTT. Complete variable domain (other parts from reference TRBV28 and TRBJ1-4): DVKVTQSSRYLVKRTGEKVFLECVQDMDHENMFWYRQDPGLGLRLIYFSYDVKMKEKGDIPEGYSVSREKKERFSLILESASTNQTSMYLCASSPPLGGTNEKLFFGSGTQLSVL.

This clone was seen only a few times. The V and J genes are TRBV19 and TRBJ1-3; TRBD1 is a possible D gene (6 bases). V dropped 5 bases and J dropped 4 bases, with 12 bases sitting between them. There are 14 residues in the CDR3. The germline CDR1 and CDR2 sequences are LNHDA and SQIVND (reference sequence). DNA for the CDR3: TGTGCCAGTAGTTGGGACAAACTGGGAAACACCATATATTTT. It yields the protein CASSWDKLGNTIYF. Looking up the rest from reference TRBV19 and TRBJ1-3 gives the full variable domain: DGGITQSPKYLFRKEGQNVTLSCEQNLNHDAMYWYRQDPGQGLRLIYYSQIVNDFQKGDIAEGYSVSREKKESFPLTVTSAQKNPTAFYLCASSWDKLGNTIYFGEGSWLTVV.

This chain joins TRBV13 and TRBJ2-5, with 13 bases matching TRBD2. The J segment lost 6 bases and the V segment lost 5 bases, leaving 9 bases of the junction unmatched. The CDR3 runs to 16 residues. CDR1 and CDR2 (germline): PRHDT, FYEKMQ (reference sequence). The CDR3 sequence: CASSPRLAGGGKTQYF. The CDR3, as DNA: TGTGCCAGCAGCCCTCGACTAGCGGGAGGCGGGAAGACCCAGTACTTC.

V usage is TRBV11-2 and J usage is TRBJ1-2; unclear D gene. V gave up 5 bases and J gave up 3 bases, with 10 bases separating them. The CDR3 sequence is 13 residues long. Germline values: CDR1 SGHAT, CDR2 FQNNGV. The CDR3 sequence is CASSRAVHYGYTF. CDR3 bases: TGTGCCAGCAGCCGTGCGGTTCACTATGGCTACACCTTC.

The CDR3 DNA is TGCGCCAGCAGCCTGTCAGGTCACCCAACGGAAAACACCATATATTTT. Translation gives CASSLSGHPTENTIYF. The V and J genes are TRBV5-1 and TRBJ1-3; no clear D gene. Germline V gives CDR1 SGHRS, CDR2 YFSETQ. The CDR3 has 16 amino acids. The ends were cut back, 4 bases at V and 6 bases at J, with 20 bases in the middle.

There are a few counts of this clone. The V gene is TRBV5-1, the J gene TRBJ2-7; TRBD2 might be the D (6 bases). The CDR3 is 18 amino acids. From germline, CDR1 is SGHRS and CDR2 YFSETQ. V gave up 4 bases and J gave up 2 bases, with 25 bases separating them. The CDR3 bases are TGCGCCAGCAGCGAGGGACTCAGCGGACCCAGTACTCCCTACGAGCAGTACTTC. Translated, it gives CASSEGLSGPSTPYEQYF. The full variable domain, rest sourced from reference TRBV5-1 and TRBJ2-7, is KAGVTQTPRYLIKTRGQQVTLSCSPISGHRSVSWYQQTPGQGLQFLFEYFSETQRNKGNFPGRFSGRQFSNSRSEMNVSTLELGDSALYLCASSEGLSGPSTPYEQYFGPGTRLTVT.

The V call is TRBV29-1, the J call TRBJ2-3; TRBD2 agrees at 8 bases. CDR3 length: 13 amino acids. Trimming removed 4 bases from V and 6 bases from J; junction bases left unmatched: 6. Germline-derived CDR1 and CDR2 are SQVTM and ANQGSEA. The chain's CDR3 is CSVGAGVLDTQYF. CDR3 sequence (DNA): TGCAGCGTTGGAGCGGGAGTATTGGATACGCAGTATTTT.

The DNA of the CDR3 is TGCAGCGTTGAGATAGCGGGGGTTAGCACAGATACGCAGTATTTT. Its protein is CSVEIAGVSTDTQYF. The chain uses TRBV29-1 and TRBJ2-3; 9 nucleotides line up with TRBD2. This CDR3 is 15 amino acids long. Trimming took 3 bases from V and 0 from J; bases not matched to a gene: 4. The germline V gene encodes CDR1 SQVTM and CDR2 ANQGSEA.

The sample holds a few counts of this clone. This sequence joins TRBV19 and TRBJ1-5, with 8 bases that match TRBD1. The CDR3 spans 15 residues. From germline, CDR1 is LNHDA and CDR2 SQIVND (reference sequence). V lost 5 bases to trimming and J lost 5 bases; unmatched junction nucleotides: 8. The CDR3 sequence is CASSGTGQGHQPQHF. The DNA for the CDR3 is TGTGCCAGTAGTGGGACCGGACAGGGCCATCAGCCCCAGCATTTT.

The chain's CDR3 is CASSVSAGEGEQFF. The DNA for the CDR3 is TGTGCCAGCAGTGTTTCGGCGGGAGAGGGAGAGCAGTTCTTC. This rearrangement joins TRBV2 to TRBJ2-1; 7 bases agree with TRBD2. Trimming cost V 4 bases and J 10 bases; bases outside gene matches: 10. This CDR3 has 14 residues. The germline V gene has CDR1 SNHLY and CDR2 FYNNEI.

This clone turned up a few times. This chain links TRBV25-1 with TRBJ1-2; possible D gene TRBD1, 6 bases. Germline-derived CDR1 and CDR2 are MGHDK and SYGVNS. V lost 4 bases, J lost 2 bases, and 11 bases lay in between. CDR3 size: 14 residues. CDR3 nucleotides: TGTGCCAGCAGTGGACAAACAGGGAACTATGGCTACACCTTC. Its translation is CASSGQTGNYGYTF.

This clone has just a few counts. The chain is built from TRBV7-2 and TRBJ1-1; no definite D call. This CDR3 contains 15 residues. The V end was cut by 5 bases, the J end by 0 bases, with 13 bases between. The germline gives CDR1 SGHTA, CDR2 FQGNSA. CDR3 coding DNA: TGTGCCAGCAGCCCCGGAGGAGGGATGAACACTGAAGCTTTCTTT. Amino acid sequence: CASSPGGGMNTEAFF.

The J gene is TRBJ2-1, the V gene TRBV14, with D perhaps matching TRBD2 (5 bases). Germline values: CDR1 SGHDN, CDR2 FVKESK. Trimming shortened V by 1 base and J by 3 bases, and 7 bases separated the two germline ends. The CDR3 consists of 14 residues. In DNA, the CDR3 is TGTGCCAGCAGCCAAGTCGGGAACTACAATGAGCAGTTCTTC. Its translation is CASSQVGNYNEQFF.

The chain uses TRBV11-3 and TRBJ2-7, with D tentatively TRBD2 (6 bases). This CDR3 is 11 amino acids long. The ends were cut back, 4 bases at V and 9 bases at J, with 10 bases in the middle. Germline V gene lookup returns CDR1 SGHNT and CDR2 YENEEA. The CDR3 DNA is TGTGCCAGCAGCTCACTCGGGGGGCAGTACTTC. Its protein product is CASSSLGGQYF.

J is TRBJ2-5 and V is TRBV2, with a tentative D call TRBD1 (5 bases). From germline, CDR1 is SNHLY and CDR2 FYNNEI. This CDR3 comprises 11 residues. Trimming took 1 base from V and 11 from J, leaving 8 bases between them. The DNA for the CDR3 is TGTGCCAGCAGTGAAGAGACAGAGCAGTACTTC. This translates into CASSEETEQYF.